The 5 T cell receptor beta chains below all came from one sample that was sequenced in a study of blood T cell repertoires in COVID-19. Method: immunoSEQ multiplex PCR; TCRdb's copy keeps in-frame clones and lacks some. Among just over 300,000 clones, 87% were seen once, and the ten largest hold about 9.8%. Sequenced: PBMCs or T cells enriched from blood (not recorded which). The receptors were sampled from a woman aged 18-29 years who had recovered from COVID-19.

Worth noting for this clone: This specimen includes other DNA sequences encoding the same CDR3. CDR3 residues: CASSLRQANQPQHF. Written as DNA, the CDR3 is TGTGCCAGCAGTTTAAGGCAGGCTAATCAGCCCCAGCATTTT. V is TRBV27 and J is TRBJ1-5; D is unresolved. Germline CDR1 reads MNHEY; CDR2 reads SMNVEV (reference sequence). The V end lost 2 bases, the J end lost 4 bases, and 9 bases lay between the germline ends. This CDR3 has 14 amino acids.

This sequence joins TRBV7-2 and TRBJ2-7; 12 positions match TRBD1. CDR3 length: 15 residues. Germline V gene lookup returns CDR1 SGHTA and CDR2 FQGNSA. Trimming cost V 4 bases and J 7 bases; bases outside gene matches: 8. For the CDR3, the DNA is TGTGCCAGCAGCTCAAGGGGACAGGGGGCCGGGGAGCAGTACTTC. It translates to CASSSRGQGAGEQYF.

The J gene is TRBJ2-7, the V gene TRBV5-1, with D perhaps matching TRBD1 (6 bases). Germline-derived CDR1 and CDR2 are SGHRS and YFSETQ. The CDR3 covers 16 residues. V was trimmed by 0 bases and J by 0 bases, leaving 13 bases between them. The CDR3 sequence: CASSLGRGTPSYEQYF. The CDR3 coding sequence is TGCGCCAGCAGCTTGGGGAGAGGGACACCCTCCTACGAGCAGTACTTC.

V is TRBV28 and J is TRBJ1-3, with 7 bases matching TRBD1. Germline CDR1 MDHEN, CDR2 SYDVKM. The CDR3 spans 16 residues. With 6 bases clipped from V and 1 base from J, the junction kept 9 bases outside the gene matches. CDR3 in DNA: TGTGCCAGCAGGACGACCCGACAGGGATCTGGAAACACCATATATTTT. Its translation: CASRTTRQGSGNTIYF.

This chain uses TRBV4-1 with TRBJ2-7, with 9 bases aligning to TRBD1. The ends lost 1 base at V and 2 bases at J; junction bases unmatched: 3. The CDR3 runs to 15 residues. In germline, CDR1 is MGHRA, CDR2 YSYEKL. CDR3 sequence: CASSQAGDRAYEQYF. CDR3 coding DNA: TGCGCCAGCAGCCAAGCCGGGGACAGGGCCTACGAGCAGTACTTC.